This entry lists 17 T cell receptor beta chains sequenced from one sample in a study of molecular identifiers for immune sequencing clone quantification. One entry per CDR3 protein results from TCRdb running MiXCR on the PCR reads. The sample records 75,000 to 100,000 distinct CDR3 sequences, about 20% being singletons. The sequencing input was naive CD8+ T cells from blood, with Jurkat cell RNA spiked in. Specified subset: FACS-sorted CD8+CD4-CCR7+CD45RA+ naive T cells. These receptors came from a human donor in good health. Some libraries in this study had Jurkat cell RNA spiked in.

This clonotype occurred many times. V gene TRBV25-1 combines with J gene TRBJ1-2; D call uncertain. Trimming shortened V by 0 bases and J by 8 bases, and 7 bases separated the two germline ends. There are 12 residues in the CDR3. The V gene's germline CDR1 is MGHDK and CDR2 SYGVNS. The CDR3 DNA reads as TGTGCCAGCAGTGAATATGGATGGGGCTACACCTTC. Protein: CASSEYGWGYTF.

Ten or more counts support this clonotype. This chain links TRBV6-1 with TRBJ2-7; no firm D call. Germline V lookup: CDR1 MNHNS, CDR2 SASEGT. The CDR3 loop spans 15 amino acids. Deletions cut 0 bases from V and 2 bases from J, with 11 bases between. CDR3 amino acids: CASSEALQVAYEQYF. CDR3 DNA: TGTGCCAGCAGTGAAGCGCTTCAGGTAGCCTACGAGCAGTACTTC.

Ten or more counts support this clonotype. The CDR3 DNA is TGCGCCAGCAGTGATACAGGGATCGTCTCTGGAAACACCATATATTTT. This codes for CASSDTGIVSGNTIYF. J is TRBJ1-3 and V is TRBV10-2; D is perhaps TRBD1 (6 bases). Germline CDR1 reads WSHSY; CDR2 reads SAAADI. The CDR3 is made up of 16 amino acids. Trimming left V 3 bases short and J 0 bases short, with 12 bases between.

This clonotype has a count of ten or more. The rearrangement links TRBV9 to TRBJ2-1; D uncertain. The CDR3 is 17 amino acids. The V gene's germline CDR1 is SGDLS and CDR2 YYNGEE. The V end lost 0 bases, the J end lost 0 bases, and 13 bases lay between the germline ends. The CDR3 sequence: CASSVGWVQSSYNEQFF. The CDR3 DNA is TGTGCCAGCAGCGTAGGATGGGTTCAGAGCTCCTACAATGAGCAGTTCTTC.

The table lists this clonotype with many counts. A read error may produce the germline difference seen at one junction end. The rearrangement joins TRBV11-1 to TRBJ2-7; D is unclear. Germline assignment: CDR1 SGHAT and CDR2 FQDESV (reference sequence). The CDR3 covers 12 residues. The CDR3 DNA is TGTGCCAGCAGCTTAAATCCGCGCAATTTGGAATTC. Protein sequence: CASSLNPRNLEF. Using reference TRBV11-1 and TRBJ2-7 for the parts outside the CDR3, the full variable domain is EAEVAQSPRYKITEKSQAVAFWCDPISGHATLYWYRQILGQGPELLVQFQDESVVDDSQLPKDRFSAERLKGVDSTLKIQPAELGDSAMYLCASSLNPRNLEFGPGTRLTVT.

This clonotype was picked up many times. At one boundary the junction diverges from the germline segment, which might be a read error. CDR3 sequence reads: CSARDREDLAKNIQYF. The DNA for the CDR3 is TGCAGTGCCAGAGACAGGGAAGACTTAGCCAAAAACATTCAGTACTTC. This chain connects TRBV20-1 to TRBJ2-4; the match to TRBD1 covers 7 bases. The CDR3 runs to 16 residues. Germline CDR1 reads DFQATT; CDR2 reads SNEGSKA (reference sequence).

This clonotype was recorded at least ten times. This chain joins TRBV21-1 and TRBJ1-5. TRBV21-1 corresponds to a pseudogene. The CDR3 contains 14 residues. The CDR3 loop is CANRRRSIDQPQHF. The CDR3 DNA reads as TGTGCCAACCGGCGGCGGAGTATCGATCAGCCCCAGCATTTT.

In DNA form, the CDR3 reads TGTGCCACCAGTGAAAGGAATGAGCAGTTCTTC. It encodes CATSERNEQFF. This sequence joins TRBV24-1 and TRBJ2-1; D gene uncertain. CDR1 is KGHDR and CDR2 is SFDVKD in the germline V gene. CDR3 length equals 11 residues. The V and J ends lost 4 bases and 7 bases respectively, with 4 bases between them.

V is TRBV4-3 and J is TRBJ1-1; tentatively, D is TRBD1 (5 bases). This CDR3 region has 15 residues. Germline CDR1 reads LGHNA; CDR2 reads YSLEER. The germline V and J ends were trimmed by 2 bases and 1 base, with 11 bases remaining between them. The CDR3 is CASSQIFGQNTEAFF. For the CDR3, the DNA is TGCGCCAGCAGCCAAATATTCGGACAGAACACTGAAGCTTTCTTT.

This clonotype was counted many times. V gene TRBV5-6 combines with J gene TRBJ2-7; 7 positions agree with TRBD2. The CDR3 sequence is 15 residues long. Germline CDR1 is SGHDT and CDR2 is YYEEEE. V was pared by 5 bases and J by 1 base, with 9 bases of the junction left unmatched. For the CDR3, the DNA is TGTGCCAGCAGACCTCTAGCGGCCCTATCCTACGAGCAGTACTTC. Its translation is CASRPLAALSYEQYF.

In the case of this clonotype: A much larger clone lies a single base off, so this may be a read error. The rearrangement uses TRBV12-3 or TRBV12-4 and TRBJ2-2; 9 nucleotides agree with TRBD2. V dropped 6 bases and J dropped 9; count of bases not matched to a gene: 8. This CDR3 is 14 amino acids long. CDR3 sequence (DNA): TGTGCCAGCAGGCCGGGACTAGCTATCAGGGAGCTGTTTTTT. It yields the protein CASRPGLAIRELFF.

As to this clonotype: This may be a read error: a much more frequent sequence differs by one nucleotide. CDR3 sequence (DNA): TGCGCCAGCAGGGGACAGGGAGAGGAAAAACTGGTTTTT. Its translation: CASRGQGEEKLVF. The chain recombines TRBV5-1 with TRBJ1-4; 9 bases align to TRBD1. The CDR3 totals 13 residues. The germline gives CDR1 SGHRS, CDR2 YFSETQ.

This clonotype was recorded at least ten times. The CDR3 DNA follows: TGCAGTGCTAGGGGACTAGCGGGAGTTGGGGCCAACGTCCTGACTTTC. This sequence encodes CSARGLAGVGANVLTF. The chain employs TRBV20-1 and TRBJ2-6; 14 nucleotides agree with TRBD2. Looked up from germline, CDR1 is DFQATT and CDR2 is SNEGSKA (reference sequence). The length of the CDR3 is 16 residues. The junction had 1 base not matched to a gene; V was cut back by 3 bases and J by 3 bases.

Comments on this clonotype: This may stem from a read error, because a much larger clone lies one nucleotide away. The chain has TRBV11-2 and TRBJ1-4, with D unclear. CDR3 length: 12 residues. The germline gives CDR1 SGHAT, CDR2 FQNNGV. The CDR3 DNA follows: TGTGCCAGCGGCTTAAGGTTTGAAAAACTGTTTTTT. Translated: CASGLRFEKLFF.

In its sample, this clonotype was seen many times. The V and J genes are TRBV5-1 and TRBJ1-2; D is undetermined. Germline CDR1 is SGHRS and CDR2 is YFSETQ. The CDR3 contains 13 residues. V lost 0 bases, J lost 6 bases, and 9 bases lay in between. CDR3 residues: CASSLGPADGYTF. CDR3 bases: TGCGCCAGCAGCTTGGGGCCGGCCGATGGCTACACCTTC. Based on the CDR3 plus reference TRBV5-1 and TRBJ1-2, the full variable domain is KAGVTQTPRYLIKTRGQQVTLSCSPISGHRSVSWYQQTPGQGLQFLFEYFSETQRNKGNFPGRFSGRQFSNSRSEMNVSTLELGDSALYLCASSLGPADGYTFGSGTRLTVV.

Many counts were recorded for this clonotype. The chain recombines TRBV10-3 with TRBJ2-7; D unclear. V lost 3 bases and J lost 4, with 4 bases in between. Germline V gives CDR1 ENHRY, CDR2 SYGVKD. The CDR3 contains 11 residues. The CDR3 DNA is TGTGCCATCAGTGATAGATACGAGCAGTACTTC. It yields the protein CAISDRYEQYF.

The sample holds many counts of this clonotype. The chain links TRBV28 to TRBJ2-3; tentative D call: TRBD1 (6 bases). The ends were cut back, 4 bases at V and 2 bases at J, with 13 bases in the middle. Germline V gene sequence: CDR1 MDHEN, CDR2 SYDVKM. The CDR3 is 15 residues long. The DNA of the CDR3 is TGTGCCAGCAGTTCCAGGGGATGGTCCACAGATACGCAGTATTTT. This gives the protein CASSSRGWSTDTQYF.